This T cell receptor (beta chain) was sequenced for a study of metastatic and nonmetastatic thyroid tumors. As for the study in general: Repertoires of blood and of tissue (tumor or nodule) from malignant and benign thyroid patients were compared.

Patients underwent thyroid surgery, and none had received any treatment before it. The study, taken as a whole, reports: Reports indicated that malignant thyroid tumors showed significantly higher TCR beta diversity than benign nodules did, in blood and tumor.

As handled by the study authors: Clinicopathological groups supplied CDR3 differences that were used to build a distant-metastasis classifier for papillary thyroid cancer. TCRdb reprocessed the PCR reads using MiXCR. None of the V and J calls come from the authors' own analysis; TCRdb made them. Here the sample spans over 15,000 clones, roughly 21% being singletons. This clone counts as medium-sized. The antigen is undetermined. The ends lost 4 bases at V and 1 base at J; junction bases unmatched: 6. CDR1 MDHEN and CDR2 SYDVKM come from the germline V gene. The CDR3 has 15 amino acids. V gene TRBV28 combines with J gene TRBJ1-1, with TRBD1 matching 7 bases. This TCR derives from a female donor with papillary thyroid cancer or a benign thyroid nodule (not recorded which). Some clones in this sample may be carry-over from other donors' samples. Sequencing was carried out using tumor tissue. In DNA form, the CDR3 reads TGTGCCAGCAGTTCGGGACAGCCGCAGAACACTGAAGCTTTCTTT. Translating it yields CASSSGQPQNTEAFF.